Below, 5 T cell receptor beta chains from the same sample are listed, as sequenced in a study of T cell repertoires in cytomegalovirus infection. Using its own MiXCR run on the reads, TCRdb lists one record per CDR3 protein. Seen here are 150,000 to 180,000 distinct CDR3 sequences, 23% observed once, and the top ten hold approximately 10%. Sequencing was performed on PBMCs. The receptor source for this set is a human donor in good health (CMV status not recorded). Some clones in this sample may be carry-over from other donors' samples.

The chain uses TRBV29-1 and TRBJ2-2; TRBD2 is a possible D gene (6 bases). V dropped 1 base and J dropped 4 bases, with 7 bases sitting between them. Germline V gene lookup returns CDR1 SQVTM and CDR2 ANQGSEA. This CDR3 region has 13 residues. In nucleotides, the CDR3 is TGCAGCGTTGAAGGGGACTTCACCGGGGAGCTGTTTTTT. It translates to CSVEGDFTGELFF.

This clonotype showed up many times. The rearrangement joins TRBV7-2 to TRBJ2-3; 10 nucleotides match TRBD2. Germline V lookup: CDR1 SGHTA, CDR2 FQGNSA. This CDR3 has 15 amino acids. V shed 2 bases and J 4 bases; nucleotides not matched to a gene: 3. The CDR3: CASSLPSGGADTQYF. In DNA, the CDR3 is TGTGCCAGCAGCTTACCTAGCGGGGGCGCAGATACGCAGTATTTT.

V gene TRBV5-1 combines with J gene TRBJ2-3, with no clear D. V lost 2 bases to trimming and J lost 5 bases, with 12 bases between them. Germline V gene sequence: CDR1 SGHRS, CDR2 YFSETQ. This CDR3 has 14 residues. The CDR3 bases are TGCGCCAGCAGCTTACAAGACCCGGGAGATACGCAGTATTTT. It codes for CASSLQDPGDTQYF.

This clonotype was recorded many times. This sequence joins TRBV7-2 and TRBJ2-5; no clear D gene. Trimming took 2 bases from V and 2 from J, leaving 9 bases between them. CDR1 and CDR2 from the germline V gene are SGHTA and FQGNSA. The CDR3 runs 14 residues. CDR3 in DNA: TGTGCCAGCAGCTTAAATGGTTGGCAAGAGACCCAGTACTTC. This encodes CASSLNGWQETQYF. Full variable domain (remainder filled in from reference TRBV7-2 and TRBJ2-5): GAGVSQSPSNKVTEKGKDVELRCDPISGHTALYWYRQSLGQGLEFLIYFQGNSAPDKSGLPSDRFSAERTGGSVSTLTIQRTQQEDSAVYLCASSLNGWQETQYFGPGTRLLVL.

In its sample, this clonotype was seen a few times. This rearrangement joins TRBV29-1 to TRBJ1-1; TRBD1 might be the D (5 bases). The CDR3 is 13 residues long. Germline V CDR1 and CDR2: SQVTM, ANQGSEA. Trimming took 3 bases from V and 5 from J, leaving 13 bases between them. CDR3 bases: TGCAGCGTTGATTCGGGGGTCGGGACTGAAGCTTTCTTT. It is translated as CSVDSGVGTEAFF.